Given below is one T cell receptor beta chain in context. From germline, CDR1 is DFQATT and CDR2 SNEGSKA (reference sequence). The V and J ends lost 3 bases and 1 base, in that order; junction bases with no gene match: 1. This CDR3 spans 14 amino acids. Random hexamers primed reverse transcription of about 0.5 to 1 ug RNA. Amplification of TCR beta CDR3 used immunoSEQ multiplex PCR across 54 Vbeta and 13 Jbeta. TCRdb re-derived calls from the immunoSEQ multiplex PCR reads in MiXCR, one entry per CDR3 protein. Of some 100,000 distinct CDR3 sequences in the sample, around 90% were seen once. The data belong to a study of CD8 T cells in Susac syndrome. CD8+ and CD4+ blood T cells underwent TCR beta sequencing.

V gene TRBV20-1 combines with J gene TRBJ2-1; TRBD2 agrees at 9 bases. The sequenced material came from CD4+ T cells from PBMCs. The source is a human donor in good health. The CDR3 sequence: CSARLAGSYNEQFF. CDR3 bases: TGCAGTGCTAGGCTAGCGGGATCCTACAATGAGCAGTTCTTC.